The next 28 T cell receptor beta chains were all read from a single sample in a study of shared clonotypes between healthy human individuals. Using immunoSEQ multiplex PCR, the repertoire was profiled, and TCRdb retains in-frame clones only, with some absent. This sample yields around 2.5 million clones, of which 80% to 95% are seen a single time; roughly 0.36% belongs to the top ten. Sequenced material: naive CD4+ T cells from PBMCs. Regarding subset: CD45RA+ positively selected. These receptor sequences come from a man aged 18 to 30 in good health. Some clones in this sample may be carry-over from other donors' samples.

This rearrangement joins TRBV29-1 to TRBJ2-7; 13 nucleotides agree with TRBD2. The germline V gene has CDR1 SQVTM and CDR2 ANQGSEA. The V segment lost 6 bases and the J segment 7 bases; nucleotides outside the gene matches: 6. This CDR3 has 13 residues. The CDR3 region has the DNA TGCAGCGTAGGACTAGCGGGAGCCGGGGAGCAGTACTTC. This sequence encodes CSVGLAGAGEQYF.

This chain links TRBV27 with TRBJ2-3; possibly TRBD2 for D (6 bases). Germline lookup yields CDR1 MNHEY and CDR2 SMNVEV (reference sequence). Trimming removed 1 base from V and 2 bases from J, with 19 bases in between. CDR3 length: 18 residues. CDR3 region: CASSLWGLVAEYTDTQYF. The CDR3 bases are TGTGCCAGCAGTTTATGGGGGTTAGTAGCGGAATACACAGATACGCAGTATTTT.

V and J are TRBV27 and TRBJ2-5, with D unclear. This CDR3 spans 13 amino acids. V dropped 3 bases and J dropped 4 bases, with 9 bases sitting between them. Germline V gene data show CDR1 as MNHEY and CDR2 as SMNVEV (reference sequence). CDR3 in amino acids: CASSFSRGETQYF. CDR3 DNA sequence: TGTGCCAGCAGTTTCAGCCGAGGAGAGACCCAGTACTTC.

This chain links TRBV5-1 with TRBJ2-1; D remains ambiguous. Germline loops: CDR1 SGHRS, CDR2 YFSETQ. V was clipped by 0 bases and J by 7 bases, with 11 bases between them. This CDR3 has 14 residues. The CDR3 loop reads CASSLVGDANEQFF. CDR3 DNA sequence: TGCGCCAGCAGCTTGGTTGGGGATGCTAATGAGCAGTTCTTC.

The V gene is TRBV5-6, the J gene TRBJ2-3, with D unclear. The CDR3 contains 13 residues. Trimming shortened V by 0 bases and J by 4 bases, and 6 bases separated the two germline ends. Germline CDR1 reads SGHDT; CDR2 reads YYEEEE. The CDR3: CASSLEFSDTQYF. The CDR3 DNA follows: TGTGCCAGCAGCTTGGAATTTTCAGATACGCAGTATTTT.

This chain links TRBV10-1 with TRBJ2-5; possible D gene TRBD2, 5 bases. Germline lookup yields CDR1 WNHNN and CDR2 SYGVQD (reference sequence). This CDR3 is built from 13 residues. V was cut by 4 bases and J by 2 bases, with 8 bases left in between. The CDR3 region has the DNA TGCGCCAGCAGTGCCGGCGGGCAAGAGACCCAGTACTTC. Translated, it gives CASSAGGQETQYF.

J is TRBJ2-5 and V is TRBV28, with 16 positions matching TRBD2. Germline values: CDR1 MDHEN, CDR2 SYDVKM. This CDR3 is built from 17 residues. Trimming cost V 6 bases and J 2 bases; bases outside gene matches: 6. This CDR3 is CASRGLAGGPRQETQYF. In nucleotides, the CDR3 is TGTGCCAGCAGGGGACTAGCGGGAGGGCCGAGGCAAGAGACCCAGTACTTC.

This clone was counted once. The chain couples TRBV28 to TRBJ1-3, with TRBD1 as a possible D gene (6 bases). CDR1 MDHEN and CDR2 SYDVKM come from the germline V gene. Trimming took 8 bases from V and 2 from J, leaving 10 bases between them. There are 13 residues in the CDR3. This CDR3 is CASHGGAGNTIYF. The DNA for the CDR3 is TGTGCCAGCCACGGGGGCGCTGGAAACACCATATATTTT.

The rearrangement uses TRBV7-9 and TRBJ2-5; TRBD1 is a possible D gene (5 bases). Trimming removed 5 bases from V and 3 bases from J, with 13 bases in between. Germline V gene sequence: CDR1 SEHNR, CDR2 FQNEAQ (reference sequence). The CDR3 is made up of 14 amino acids. CDR3 protein: CASSRTLIEETQYF. In DNA form, the CDR3 reads TGTGCCAGCAGCCGGACACTAATAGAAGAGACCCAGTACTTC.

The chain combines TRBV15 with TRBJ2-2, with D unclear. V lost 0 bases to trimming and J lost 2 bases, with 10 bases between them. Germline lookup yields CDR1 LNHNV and CDR2 YYDKDF (reference sequence). CDR3 size: 16 residues. The DNA of the CDR3 is TGTGCCACCAGCAGAGATCTTGAAACTAACACCGGGGAGCTGTTTTTT. Protein: CATSRDLETNTGELFF. The variable domain in full, completed from reference TRBV15 and TRBJ2-2, reads DAMVIQNPRYQVTQFGKPVTLSCSQTLNHNVMYWYQQKSSQAPKLLFHYYDKDFNNEADTPDNFQSRRPNTSFCFLDIRSPGLGDTAMYLCATSRDLETNTGELFFGEGSRLTVL.

A word on this clone: Within the sample, other DNA sequences also encode this same CDR3. The V and J genes are TRBV29-1 and TRBJ2-7; 9 nucleotides match TRBD1. The V gene end was trimmed by 0 bases and the J gene end by 4 bases; junction bases not matched to a gene: 4. In germline, CDR1 is SQVTM, CDR2 ANQGSEA. The CDR3 length is 14 residues. The CDR3 spells CSVEDQDRGYEQYF. CDR3 coding DNA: TGCAGCGTTGAAGATCAGGACAGGGGATACGAGCAGTACTTC.

J is TRBJ2-1 and V is TRBV25-1; TRBD2 aligns across 8 bases. The CDR3 has 15 amino acids. CDR1 is MGHDK and CDR2 is SYGVNS in the germline V gene. The J segment lost 1 base and the V segment lost 5 bases, leaving 4 bases of the junction unmatched. This chain's CDR3 is CASSRSSGSYNEQFF. In DNA, the CDR3 is TGTGCCAGCAGTCGGTCTAGCGGGTCCTACAATGAGCAGTTCTTC.

This chain uses TRBV28 with TRBJ1-2, with D possibly matching TRBD1 (6 bases). The length of the CDR3 is 15 residues. Germline V gives CDR1 MDHEN, CDR2 SYDVKM. The V end lost 7 bases, the J end lost 1 base, and 16 bases lay between the germline ends. This chain's CDR3 is CASKLDRRINYGYTF. The DNA for the CDR3 is TGTGCCAGCAAATTAGACAGGAGAATTAACTATGGCTACACCTTC.

The gene calls are TRBV28 and TRBJ2-2, with D possibly being TRBD1 or TRBD2 (5 bases each). Trimming cost V 6 bases and J 3 bases, with 20 bases left between them. CDR3 size: 17 residues. CDR1 MDHEN and CDR2 SYDVKM come from the germline V gene. The CDR3 DNA reads as TGTGCCAGCAGCCCCTGGGACCTGATAGGGGACACCGGGGAGCTGTTTTTT. This gives the protein CASSPWDLIGDTGELFF.

For this clone: The sample carries other DNA sequences with the same CDR3. Written as DNA, the CDR3 is TGTGCCAGCAGTGTGAGGACAGGGGACGGCTACACCTTC. Its translation is CASSVRTGDGYTF. The chain uses TRBV6-1 and TRBJ1-2; 9 nucleotides line up with TRBD1. With 4 bases clipped from V and 8 bases from J, the junction kept 5 bases outside the gene matches. CDR1 is MNHNS and CDR2 is SASEGT in the germline V gene. The CDR3 runs to 13 residues.

The genes are TRBV14 and TRBJ2-7; 8 nucleotides match TRBD2. The CDR3 spans 14 residues. From germline, CDR1 is SGHDN and CDR2 FVKESK. V lost 4 bases, J lost 2 bases, and 4 bases stayed unmatched. CDR3 sequence: CASSPLGLAYEQYF. In nucleotides, the CDR3 is TGTGCCAGCAGCCCCCTGGGACTAGCCTACGAGCAGTACTTC. Complete variable domain (other parts from reference TRBV14 and TRBJ2-7): EAGVTQFPSHSVIEKGQTVTLRCDPISGHDNLYWYRRVMGKEIKFLLHFVKESKQDESGMPNNRFLAERTGGTYSTLKVQPAELEDSGVYFCASSPLGLAYEQYFGPGTRLTVT.

A remark on this clone: Other DNA sequences in this specimen translate into the identical CDR3. The chain combines TRBV5-1 with TRBJ2-1; no definite D call. Germline CDR1 and CDR2: SGHRS and YFSETQ. The length of the CDR3 is 13 residues. Trimming left V 1 base short and J 5 bases short, with 7 bases between. The DNA for the CDR3 is TGCGCCAGCAGCTTGTTAGTACACAATGAGCAGTTCTTC. Residues: CASSLLVHNEQFF.

This chain joins TRBV30 and TRBJ2-1; D uncertain. V shed 0 bases and J shed 10 bases, with 7 bases lying between them. The CDR3 runs 11 residues. Germline V lookup: CDR1 GTSNPN, CDR2 SVGIG (reference sequence). The CDR3 protein is CAWSVPDEQFF. In DNA form, the CDR3 reads TGTGCCTGGAGTGTACCCGACGAGCAGTTCTTC.

This sequence joins TRBV7-2 and TRBJ2-5, with 8 bases matching TRBD1. V lost 2 bases to trimming and J lost 0 bases; unmatched junction nucleotides: 5. The CDR3 contains 16 residues. Per germline, CDR1 SGHTA and CDR2 FQGNSA. The CDR3 loop reads CASSLRQGAYQETQYF. DNA for the CDR3: TGTGCCAGCAGCTTACGTCAGGGGGCGTACCAAGAGACCCAGTACTTC.

This chain joins TRBV28 and TRBJ2-2, with 10 bases lining up with TRBD1. The CDR3 has 18 residues. Germline lookup yields CDR1 MDHEN and CDR2 SYDVKM. Trimming at V came to 10 bases and at J to 4 bases, leaving 18 bases not matched to a gene. Here the CDR3 DNA reads TGTGCCACCCAACGTTCTCAACTCGGGACAGGGGCCACCGGGGAGCTGTTTTTT. Translated: CATQRSQLGTGATGELFF.

V gene TRBV28 combines with J gene TRBJ1-4, with D hard to call. This CDR3 is 15 amino acids long. V dropped 5 bases and J dropped 5 bases, with 15 bases sitting between them. CDR1 and CDR2 from the germline V gene are MDHEN and SYDVKM. Here the CDR3 reads CASSPPSGVNEKLFF. The CDR3 DNA follows: TGTGCCAGCAGTCCCCCCTCCGGGGTCAATGAAAAACTGTTTTTT. The complete variable domain, with remaining parts taken from reference TRBV28 and TRBJ1-4, reads DVKVTQSSRYLVKRTGEKVFLECVQDMDHENMFWYRQDPGLGLRLIYFSYDVKMKEKGDIPEGYSVSREKKERFSLILESASTNQTSMYLCASSPPSGVNEKLFFGSGTQLSVL.

The chain joins TRBV5-1 to TRBJ2-1; D perhaps matches TRBD2 (6 bases). The CDR3 is made up of 15 amino acids. V lost 3 bases to trimming and J lost 4 bases, with 14 bases between them. Germline values: CDR1 SGHRS, CDR2 YFSETQ. CDR3 amino acids: CASSSGRRGYNEQFF. CDR3 in DNA: TGCGCCAGCAGCTCGGGCCGGAGGGGATACAATGAGCAGTTCTTC. The full variable domain, in which reference TRBV5-1 and TRBJ2-1 provide the parts outside the CDR3, is KAGVTQTPRYLIKTRGQQVTLSCSPISGHRSVSWYQQTPGQGLQFLFEYFSETQRNKGNFPGRFSGRQFSNSRSEMNVSTLELGDSALYLCASSSGRRGYNEQFFGPGTRLTVL.

The chain recombines TRBV28 with TRBJ2-7; possible D gene TRBD2, 6 bases. In germline, CDR1 is MDHEN, CDR2 SYDVKM. This CDR3 contains 14 residues. Trimming took off 6 bases at V and 4 bases at J, with 16 bases between the two ends. CDR3 sequence: CASSHGSSVYEQYF. In DNA form, the CDR3 reads TGTGCCAGCAGCCATGGGTCTAGCGTGTACGAGCAGTACTTC.

The genes are TRBV28 and TRBJ1-5, with 7 bases lining up with TRBD1. Losses at the gene ends were 6 bases for V and 0 bases for J; bases not matched to a gene: 5. The germline gives CDR1 MDHEN, CDR2 SYDVKM. The length of the CDR3 is 15 residues. The CDR3, as DNA: TGTGCCAGCAGCCAGGGACAGTTTAGCAATCAGCCCCAGCATTTT. This gives the protein CASSQGQFSNQPQHF.

The chain uses TRBV28 and TRBJ1-4; TRBD1 matches at 7 bases. This CDR3 region has 12 residues. V lost 7 bases and J lost 7; bases outside the gene matches: 3. The V gene's germline CDR1 is MDHEN and CDR2 SYDVKM. The CDR3 coding sequence is TGTGCCAGCAACAACAGGGGTGAAAAACTGTTTTTT. Its translation is CASNNRGEKLFF.

This clone appeared a single time. The identical CDR3 is also encoded by other nucleotide sequences in the sample. The chain links TRBV7-3 to TRBJ2-5; D uncertain. CDR1 and CDR2 from the germline V gene are SGHTA and FQGTGA. The CDR3 covers 13 residues. Trimming took 4 bases from V and 1 from J, leaving 7 bases between them. The CDR3 loop is CASSSTLQETQYF. In DNA form, the CDR3 reads TGTGCCAGCAGCTCTACCCTCCAAGAGACCCAGTACTTC. The entire variable domain, with the rest obtained from reference TRBV7-3 and TRBJ2-5, is as follows: GAGVSQTPSNKVTEKGKYVELRCDPISGHTALYWYRQSLGQGPEFLIYFQGTGAADDSGLPNDRFFAVRPEGSVSTLKIQRTERGDSAVYLCASSSTLQETQYFGPGTRLLVL.

The chain has TRBV6-5 and TRBJ1-2; D is ambiguous. Trimming removed 6 bases at V and 0 bases at J, with 11 bases between. This CDR3 comprises 14 residues. Germline V gene data show CDR1 as MNHEY and CDR2 as SVGAGI. As DNA, the CDR3 is TGTGCCAGCAGCCCTGTCGGTGCTAACTATGGCTACACCTTC. This gives the protein CASSPVGANYGYTF.

The chain recombines TRBV7-9 with TRBJ1-5; a weak D match, TRBD1 (6 bases). Germline CDR1 is SEHNR and CDR2 is FQNEAQ (reference sequence). V was cut by 2 bases and J by 6 bases, with 14 bases left in between. The CDR3 consists of 15 residues. CDR3 loop: CASSLSGGATQPQHF. CDR3 coding DNA: TGTGCCAGCAGCTTATCGGGGGGCGCAACTCAGCCCCAGCATTTT. The full variable domain, with the rest looked up from reference TRBV7-9 and TRBJ1-5, is DTGVSQNPRHKITKRGQNVTFRCDPISEHNRLYWYRQTLGQGPEFLTYFQNEAQLEKSRLLSDRFSAERPKGSFSTLEIQRTEQGDSAMYLCASSLSGGATQPQHFGDGTRLSIL.